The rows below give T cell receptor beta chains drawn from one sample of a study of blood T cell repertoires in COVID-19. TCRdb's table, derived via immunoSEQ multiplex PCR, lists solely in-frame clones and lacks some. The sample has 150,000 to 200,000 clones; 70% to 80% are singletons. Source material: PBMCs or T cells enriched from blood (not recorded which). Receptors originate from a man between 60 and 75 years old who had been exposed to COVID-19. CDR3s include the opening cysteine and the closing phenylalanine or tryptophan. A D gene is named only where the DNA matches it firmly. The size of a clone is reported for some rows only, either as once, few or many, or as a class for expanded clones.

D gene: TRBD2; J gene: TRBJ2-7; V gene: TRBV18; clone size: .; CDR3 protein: CASSPRGRANDEQYF; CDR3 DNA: TGTGCCAGCTCACCCCGCGGGAGGGCGAATGACGAGCAGTACTTC
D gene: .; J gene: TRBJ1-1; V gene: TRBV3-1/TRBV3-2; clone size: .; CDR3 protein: CASSHNPTGDTGNTEAFF; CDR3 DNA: TGTGCCAGCAGCCATAATCCGACTGGGGACACAGGGAACACTGAAGCTTTCTTT
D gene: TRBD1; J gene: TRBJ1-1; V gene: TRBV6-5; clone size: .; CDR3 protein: CASSPRGGLAFF; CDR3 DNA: TGTGCCAGCAGTCCTAGAGGGGGCTTAGCTTTCTTT
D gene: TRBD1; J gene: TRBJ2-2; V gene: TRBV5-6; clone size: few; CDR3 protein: CASRPGTGAAGELFF; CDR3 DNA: TGTGCCAGCAGACCCGGGACAGGGGCCGCCGGGGAGCTGTTTTTT
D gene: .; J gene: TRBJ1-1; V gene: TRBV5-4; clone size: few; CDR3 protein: CASSLKLTQMNTEAFF; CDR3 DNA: TGTGCCAGCAGCTTGAAACTAACCCAAATGAACACTGAAGCTTTCTTT
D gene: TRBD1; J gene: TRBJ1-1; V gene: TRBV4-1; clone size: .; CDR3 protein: CASSPRQGRVGTEAFF; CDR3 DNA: TGCGCCAGCAGCCCCAGACAGGGGAGAGTGGGCACTGAAGCTTTCTTT
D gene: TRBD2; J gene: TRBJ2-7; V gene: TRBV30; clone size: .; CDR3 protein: CAWTISGSYYEQYF; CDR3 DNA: TGTGCCTGGACTATTAGCGGGAGTTACTACGAGCAGTACTTC
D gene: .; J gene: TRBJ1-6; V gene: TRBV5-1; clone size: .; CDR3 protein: CASSLASGANSPLHF; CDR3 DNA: TGCGCCAGCAGCTTGGCTTCAGGGGCCAATTCACCCCTCCACTTT
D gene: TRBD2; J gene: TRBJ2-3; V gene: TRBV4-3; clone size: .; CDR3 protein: CASSQALPTSGYTDTQYF; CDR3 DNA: TGCGCCAGCAGCCAAGCCCTCCCAACTAGCGGATACACAGATACGCAGTATTTT
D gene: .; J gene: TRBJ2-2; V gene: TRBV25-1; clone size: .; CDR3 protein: CASSDLTGELFF; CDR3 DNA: TGTGCCAGCAGTGACCTCACCGGGGAGCTGTTTTTT
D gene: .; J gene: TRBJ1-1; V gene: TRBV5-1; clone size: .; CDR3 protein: CASSLLTVNTEAFF; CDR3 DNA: TGCGCCAGCAGCTTATTGACAGTGAACACTGAAGCTTTCTTT
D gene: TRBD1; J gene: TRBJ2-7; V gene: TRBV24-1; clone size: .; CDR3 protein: CATEQGTGGQQYF; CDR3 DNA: TGTGCCACAGAACAGGGGACAGGGGGCCAGCAGTACTTC
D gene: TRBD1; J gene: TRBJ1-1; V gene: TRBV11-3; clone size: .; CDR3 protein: CASSFQTGDTEAFF; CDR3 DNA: TGTGCCAGCAGCTTTCAAACAGGGGACACTGAAGCTTTCTTT
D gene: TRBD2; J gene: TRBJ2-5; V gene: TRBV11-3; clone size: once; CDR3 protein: CASSAGLAGGRQETQYF; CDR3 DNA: TGTGCCAGCAGCGCGGGACTAGCGGGAGGTCGGCAAGAGACCCAGTACTTC
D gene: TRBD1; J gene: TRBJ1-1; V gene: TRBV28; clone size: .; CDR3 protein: CASSLGQGAWGTEAFF; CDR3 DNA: TGTGCCAGCAGCTTAGGACAGGGGGCATGGGGCACTGAAGCTTTCTTT
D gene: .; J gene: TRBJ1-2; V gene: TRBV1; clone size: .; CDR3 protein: CTSSQERGLRRMYGYTF; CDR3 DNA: TGCACCAGCAGCCAAGAGAGGGGGCTACGACGGATGTATGGCTACACCTTC
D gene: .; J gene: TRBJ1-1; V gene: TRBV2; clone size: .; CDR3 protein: CAGRRDMNTEAFF; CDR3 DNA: TGTGCCGGACGCCGGGACATGAACACTGAAGCTTTCTTT
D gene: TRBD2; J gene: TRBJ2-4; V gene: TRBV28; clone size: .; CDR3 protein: CASSLWGGSSKNIQYF; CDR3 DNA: TGTGCCAGCAGTTTATGGGGCGGGAGCTCCAAAAACATTCAGTACTTC
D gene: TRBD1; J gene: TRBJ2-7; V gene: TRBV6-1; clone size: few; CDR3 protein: CASSEAATGGLTQYF; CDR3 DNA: TGTGCCAGCAGTGAAGCGGCGACAGGGGGTTTAACGCAGTACTTC
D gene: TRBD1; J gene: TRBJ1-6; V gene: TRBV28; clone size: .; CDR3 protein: CASSDRQGAGSPLHF; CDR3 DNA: TGTGCCAGCAGTGACCGGCAGGGGGCAGGATCACCCCTCCACTTT
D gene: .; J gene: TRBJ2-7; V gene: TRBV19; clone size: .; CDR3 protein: CASSTRDFYEQYF; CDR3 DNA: TGTGCCAGTAGTACCCGGGACTTCTACGAGCAGTACTTC
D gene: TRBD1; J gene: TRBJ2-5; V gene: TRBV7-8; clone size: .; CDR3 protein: CASSWPTGKETQYF; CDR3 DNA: TGTGCCAGCAGCTGGCCGACAGGGAAAGAGACCCAGTACTTC
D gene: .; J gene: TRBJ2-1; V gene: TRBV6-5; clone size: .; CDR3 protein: CASRQQGYNEQFF; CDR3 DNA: TGTGCCAGCAGGCAACAGGGCTACAATGAGCAGTTCTTC
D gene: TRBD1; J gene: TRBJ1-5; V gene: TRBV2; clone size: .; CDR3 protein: CASTGDRGGLQPQHF; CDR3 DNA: TGTGCCAGCACCGGTGACAGGGGTGGTTTGCAGCCCCAGCATTTT
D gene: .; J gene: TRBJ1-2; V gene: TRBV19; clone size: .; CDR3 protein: CASRQGHEAYGYTF; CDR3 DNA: TGTGCCAGTAGGCAGGGGCATGAGGCCTATGGCTACACCTTC
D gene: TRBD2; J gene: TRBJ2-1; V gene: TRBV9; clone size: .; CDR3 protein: CASSVSGTSGSSSYNEQFF; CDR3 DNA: TGTGCCAGCAGCGTTTCCGGGACTAGCGGGAGTTCATCCTACAATGAGCAGTTCTTC
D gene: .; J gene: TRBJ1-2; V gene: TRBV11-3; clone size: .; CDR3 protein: CASSPWGADYGYTF; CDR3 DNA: TGTGCCAGCAGCCCTTGGGGCGCAGACTATGGCTACACCTTC
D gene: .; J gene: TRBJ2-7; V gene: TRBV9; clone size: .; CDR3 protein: CASSLSGAGEQYF; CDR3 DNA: TGTGCCAGCAGCCTTTCTGGGGCTGGCGAGCAGTACTTC
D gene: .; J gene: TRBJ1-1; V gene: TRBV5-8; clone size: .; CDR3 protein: CASSLVSLNTEAFF; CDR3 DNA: TGTGCCAGCAGCTTGGTATCCCTGAACACTGAAGCTTTCTTT
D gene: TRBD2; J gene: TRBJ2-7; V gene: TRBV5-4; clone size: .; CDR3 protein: CASSSGTSVYEQYF; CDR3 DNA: TGTGCCAGCAGCTCCGGGACTAGCGTATACGAGCAGTACTTC
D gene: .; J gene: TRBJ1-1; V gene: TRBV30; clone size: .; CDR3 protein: CAWSLSGVNTEAFF; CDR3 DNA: TGTGCCTGGAGTTTGTCAGGGGTGAACACTGAAGCTTTCTTT
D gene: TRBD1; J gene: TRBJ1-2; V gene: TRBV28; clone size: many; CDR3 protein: CASSFPGQGTGYTF; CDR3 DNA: TGTGCCAGCAGTTTCCCGGGACAGGGGACGGGCTACACCTTC
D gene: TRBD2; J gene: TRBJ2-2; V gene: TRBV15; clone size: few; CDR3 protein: CATSSGEGVTGELFF; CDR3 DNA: TGTGCCACCAGCAGTGGGGAGGGAGTGACCGGGGAGCTGTTTTTT
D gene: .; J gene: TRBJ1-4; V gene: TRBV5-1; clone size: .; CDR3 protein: CASSFLQGTNEKLFF; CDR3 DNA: TGCGCCAGCAGCTTCCTCCAGGGGACTAATGAAAAACTGTTTTTT
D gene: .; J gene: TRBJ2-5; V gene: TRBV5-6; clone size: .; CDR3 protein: CASSLALASRQETQYF; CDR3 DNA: TGTGCCAGCAGCTTGGCTTTGGCTAGCCGACAAGAGACCCAGTACTTC
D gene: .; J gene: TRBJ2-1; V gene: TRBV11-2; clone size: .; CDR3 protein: CASSSRDEQFF; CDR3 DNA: TGTGCCAGCAGCTCCCGGGATGAGCAGTTCTTC
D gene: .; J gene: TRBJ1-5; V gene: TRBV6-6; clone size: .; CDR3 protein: CASKSGEGDQPQHF; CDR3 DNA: TGTGCCAGCAAAAGTGGGGAGGGGGATCAGCCCCAGCATTTT
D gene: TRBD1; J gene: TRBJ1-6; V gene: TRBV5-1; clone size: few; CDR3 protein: CASSDGTGENSPLHF; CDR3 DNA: TGCGCCAGCAGCGACGGGACAGGGGAGAATTCACCCCTCCACTTT
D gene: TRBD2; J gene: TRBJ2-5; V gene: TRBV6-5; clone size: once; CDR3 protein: CASSDGLAGVRQYF; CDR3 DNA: TGTGCCAGCAGCGACGGACTAGCGGGAGTGCGGCAGTACTTC
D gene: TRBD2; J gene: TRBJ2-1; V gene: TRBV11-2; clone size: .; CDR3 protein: CASSTGLAGNEQFF; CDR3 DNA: TGTGCCAGCAGCACGGGACTAGCGGGGAATGAGCAGTTCTTC
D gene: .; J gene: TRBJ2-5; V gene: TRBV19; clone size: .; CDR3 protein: CASSTQKETQYF; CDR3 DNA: TGTGCCAGTAGTACCCAGAAGGAGACCCAGTACTTC
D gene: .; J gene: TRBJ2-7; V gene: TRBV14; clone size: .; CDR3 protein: CASSQLGGHYEQYF; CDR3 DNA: TGTGCCAGCAGCCAATTAGGAGGGCACTACGAGCAGTACTTC
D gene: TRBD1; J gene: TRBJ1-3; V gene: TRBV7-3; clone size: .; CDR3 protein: CASSLGQVSGNTIYF; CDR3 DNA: TGTGCCAGCAGCCTTGGACAGGTCTCTGGAAACACCATATATTTT
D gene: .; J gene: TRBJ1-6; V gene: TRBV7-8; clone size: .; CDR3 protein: CASSLLGLNSPLHF; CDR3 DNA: TGTGCCAGCAGCTTACTGGGCCTTAATTCACCCCTCCACTTT
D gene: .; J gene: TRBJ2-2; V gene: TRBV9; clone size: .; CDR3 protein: CASSVGGPTGELFF; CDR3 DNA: TGTGCCAGCAGCGTAGGCGGTCCGACCGGGGAGCTGTTTTTT
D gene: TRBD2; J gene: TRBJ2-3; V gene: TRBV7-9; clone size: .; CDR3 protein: CASSLDIAGDTQYF; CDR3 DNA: TGTGCCAGCAGCTTGGACATAGCGGGGGATACGCAGTATTTT
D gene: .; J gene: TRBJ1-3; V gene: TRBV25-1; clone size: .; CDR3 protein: CASSGVAGGNTIYF; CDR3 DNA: TGTGCCAGCAGTGGGGTTGCAGGGGGAAACACCATATATTTT
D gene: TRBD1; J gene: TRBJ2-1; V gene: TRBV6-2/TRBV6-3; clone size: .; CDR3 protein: CASSAWDRGLGEQFF; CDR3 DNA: TGTGCCAGCAGCGCCTGGGACAGGGGCCTTGGTGAGCAGTTCTTC
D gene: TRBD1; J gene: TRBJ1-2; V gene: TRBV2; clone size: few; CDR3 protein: CASSHRTGNGYTF; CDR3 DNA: TGTGCCAGCAGTCACAGGACAGGGAACGGCTACACCTTC
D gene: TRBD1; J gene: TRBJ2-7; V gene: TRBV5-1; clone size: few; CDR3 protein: CASTRDRNYEQYF; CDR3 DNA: TGCGCCAGCACCCGGGACAGAAATTACGAGCAGTACTTC
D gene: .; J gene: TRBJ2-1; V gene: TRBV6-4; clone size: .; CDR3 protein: CASSEGGIDEQFF; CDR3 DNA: TGTGCCAGCAGTGAGGGCGGGATAGATGAGCAGTTCTTC
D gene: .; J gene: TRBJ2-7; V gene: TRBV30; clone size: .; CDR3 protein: CAWSALVGQGGREQYF; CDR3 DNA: TGTGCCTGGAGTGCCCTAGTAGGGCAGGGGGGACGGGAGCAGTACTTC
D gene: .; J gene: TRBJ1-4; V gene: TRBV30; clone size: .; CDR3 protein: CAWRGGPNEKLFF; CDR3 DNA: TGTGCCTGGCGTGGGGGGCCTAATGAAAAACTGTTTTTT
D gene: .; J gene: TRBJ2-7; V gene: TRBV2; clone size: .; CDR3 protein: CASRDIRNGYEQYF; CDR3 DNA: TGTGCCAGCAGGGACATAAGGAATGGCTACGAGCAGTACTTC
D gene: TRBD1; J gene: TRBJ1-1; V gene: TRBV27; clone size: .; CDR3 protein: CASSLIRQGGNTEAFF; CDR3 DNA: TGTGCCAGCAGCCTAATCCGCCAGGGGGGGAACACTGAAGCTTTCTTT
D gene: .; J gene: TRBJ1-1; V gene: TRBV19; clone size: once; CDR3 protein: CATTTGRNTEAFF; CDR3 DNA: TGTGCCACAACTACAGGGAGGAACACTGAAGCTTTCTTT
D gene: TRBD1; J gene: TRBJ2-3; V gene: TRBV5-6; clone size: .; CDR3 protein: CASSKQGPTDTQYF; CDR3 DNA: TGTGCCAGCAGCAAACAGGGGCCCACAGATACGCAGTATTTT
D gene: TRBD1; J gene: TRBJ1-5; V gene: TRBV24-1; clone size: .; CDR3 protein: CATSDGGQPNQPQHF; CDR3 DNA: TGTGCCACCAGTGATGGGGGACAGCCGAATCAGCCCCAGCATTTT
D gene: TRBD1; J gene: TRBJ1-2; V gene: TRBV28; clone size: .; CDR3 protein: CASSLGQGPNYGYTF; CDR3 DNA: TGTGCCAGCAGCCTTGGACAGGGACCTAACTATGGCTACACCTTC
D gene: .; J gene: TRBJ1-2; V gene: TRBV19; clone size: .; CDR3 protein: CASSSHRGYGYTF; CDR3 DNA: TGTGCCAGTAGTTCGCACCGGGGTTATGGCTACACCTTC